These 28 T cell receptor beta chains were sequenced from one sample in a study of T cells in Graves' hyperthyroidism and ophthalmopathy. Amplification yielded TCR beta CDR3 regions, with RNA transcripts as the source. The HTBI primer set served for first-round RT-PCR of the TCR CDR3. TCRdb recomputed calls from the multiplex PCR reads with MiXCR, one row per CDR3 protein. The profile shows around 380,000 distinct CDR3 sequences, roughly 12% of them singletons. The material sequenced was blood. All receptors derive from a man aged 25 to 40 with Graves' hyperthyroidism that later progressed to Graves' ophthalmopathy.

V is TRBV11-3 and J is TRBJ2-7; TRBD1 or TRBD2 may be the D gene (5 bases each). Between the trimmed V and J ends, which lost 5 bases and 1 base, there was a span of 21 bases. Germline CDR1 and CDR2: SGHNT and YENEEA. CDR3 length: 17 residues. CDR3 amino acids: CASSPTPGTSLSYEQYF. CDR3 DNA sequence: TGTGCCAGCAGCCCAACCCCCGGGACGTCCCTTTCCTACGAGCAGTACTTC.

This clonotype appeared many times. This chain connects TRBV6-1 to TRBJ1-1; D is unclear. V lost 5 bases and J 0 bases, leaving 16 bases between the germline ends. Germline loops: CDR1 MNHNS, CDR2 SASEGT. The CDR3 spans 16 residues. The CDR3 sequence is CASSQEERYVNTEAFF. CDR3 sequence (DNA): TGTGCCAGCAGTCAGGAGGAGCGGTATGTGAACACTGAAGCTTTCTTT.

This clonotype was recorded a few times. The V gene is TRBV9, the J gene TRBJ2-1; D unclear. The CDR3 totals 16 residues. V shed 0 bases and J shed 8 bases, with 18 bases lying between them. Germline loops: CDR1 SGDLS, CDR2 YYNGEE. CDR3 protein: CASSVGPNAIQYEQFF. The CDR3 DNA is TGTGCCAGCAGCGTAGGTCCGAACGCCATACAATATGAGCAGTTCTTC.

In its sample, this clonotype was seen a few times. V usage is TRBV4-1 and J usage is TRBJ2-7, with 7 nucleotides matching TRBD1. CDR1 is MGHRA and CDR2 is YSYEKL in the germline V gene. CDR3 length: 16 residues. The trim removed 3 bases at V and 1 base at J, leaving 9 bases unmatched. CDR3 coding DNA: TGCGCCAGCAGCCAGGTTGCCGGGACAGCGTCCTACGAGCAGTACTTC. It encodes CASSQVAGTASYEQYF.

The CDR3 coding sequence is TGTGCCAGCAGTTTAGCCGGGACCCCCGGGGAGCTGTTTTTT. This gives the protein CASSLAGTPGELFF. V usage is TRBV27 and J usage is TRBJ2-2; either TRBD1 or TRBD2 may supply D (5 bases each). This CDR3 has 14 residues. Trimming left V 2 bases short and J 6 bases short, with 10 bases between. Germline CDR1 is MNHEY and CDR2 is SMNVEV (reference sequence).

This clonotype was seen a few times. The CDR3 coding sequence is TGTGCCAGCAGCTTATCCGGTATTGGCGGCCAAAACATTCAGTACTTC. As protein: CASSLSGIGGQNIQYF. The V and J genes are TRBV7-3 and TRBJ2-4; no firm D call. CDR1 and CDR2 (germline): SGHTA, FQGTGA. V lost 2 bases to trimming and J lost 5 bases, with 16 bases between them. CDR3 length equals 16 residues.

This clonotype was seen repeatedly, ten times or more. This chain joins TRBV7-9 and TRBJ2-3, with 7 bases that match TRBD2. V gave up 1 base and J gave up 5 bases; unmatched junction bases: 3. Looked up from germline, CDR1 is SEHNR and CDR2 is FQNEAQ (reference sequence). The CDR3 has 14 amino acids. CDR3 bases: TGTGCCAGCAGCTTAGTTGCGGGGGAAGATACGCAGTATTTT. Translating it yields CASSLVAGEDTQYF.

The chain couples TRBV7-2 to TRBJ2-3; D is undetermined. The V and J ends lost 4 bases and 0 bases respectively, with 8 bases between them. This CDR3 region has 14 residues. Germline V gene sequence: CDR1 SGHTA, CDR2 FQGNSA. CDR3 loop: CASSSYLSTDTQYF. CDR3 coding DNA: TGTGCCAGCAGCTCATACCTAAGCACAGATACGCAGTATTTT.

The sample holds many counts of this clonotype. The chain joins TRBV6-5 to TRBJ1-1; possible D gene TRBD1, 6 bases. V was shortened by 2 bases and J by 4 bases, with 8 bases between the two germline ends. The germline V gene encodes CDR1 MNHEY and CDR2 SVGAGI. This CDR3 spans 13 amino acids. The DNA for the CDR3 is TGTGCCAGCAGTTACCAGGGGCGCACTGAAGCTTTCTTT. Translation gives CASSYQGRTEAFF.

This clonotype was picked up many times. The J gene is TRBJ2-1, the V gene TRBV7-8; no clear D. This CDR3 has 13 residues. The V gene lost 2 bases and the J gene lost 8 bases, with 10 bases spanning the gap. CDR1 is SGHVS and CDR2 is FQNEAQ in the germline V gene. This CDR3 reads CASSLNSRYEQFF. The CDR3 DNA follows: TGTGCCAGCAGCTTAAACAGTAGGTATGAGCAGTTCTTC.

This clonotype was counted ten times or more. The chain has TRBV28 and TRBJ2-2; 7 bases are shared with TRBD1. V dropped 4 bases and J dropped 4; count of bases not matched to a gene: 3. From germline, CDR1 is MDHEN and CDR2 SYDVKM. The CDR3 loop spans 14 amino acids. The CDR3 DNA reads as TGTGCCAGCAGTTACAGGGGTCCCACCGGGGAGCTGTTTTTT. Its translation: CASSYRGPTGELFF.

The V and J genes are TRBV11-3 and TRBJ1-5; a possible D gene is TRBD1 (6 bases). The CDR3 totals 18 residues. Trimming stripped 5 bases from V and 3 bases from J, with 23 bases between. Per germline, CDR1 SGHNT and CDR2 YENEEA. DNA for the CDR3: TGTGCCAGCAGCCCCCTTGAGGGCTTTCGGGACATCAATCAGCCCCAGCATTTT. As protein: CASSPLEGFRDINQPQHF.

The genes are TRBV6-2 or TRBV6-3 and TRBJ2-2; 8 bases align to TRBD1. V lost 5 bases and J lost 9; bases outside the gene matches: 8. The CDR3 runs to 14 residues. Germline CDR1 reads MNHEY; CDR2 reads SVGEGT. The CDR3 is CASSTDRGNWELFF. The CDR3 bases are TGTGCCAGCAGTACAGACAGGGGTAACTGGGAGCTGTTTTTT.

This clonotype appeared many times. The genes are TRBV2 and TRBJ2-2; TRBD1 aligns across 11 bases. Looked up from germline, CDR1 is SNHLY and CDR2 is FYNNEI. This CDR3 is built from 17 residues. The trim removed 8 bases at V and 6 bases at J, leaving 14 bases unmatched. The CDR3: CASSRTGGSRDAGELFF. DNA of the CDR3: TGTGCCAGCTCACGGACAGGGGGCTCCCGCGACGCCGGGGAGCTGTTTTTT.

V is TRBV7-2 and J is TRBJ2-2, with 10 bases matching TRBD2. Germline loops: CDR1 SGHTA, CDR2 FQGNSA. The CDR3 is 18 amino acids. Trimming removed 5 bases from V and 3 bases from J; junction bases left unmatched: 12. The DNA for the CDR3 is TGTGCCAGCAGCCGATCTCTCTTAGCGGGGGGATACACCGGGGAGCTGTTTTTT. Translating gives CASSRSLLAGGYTGELFF.

This sequence joins TRBV29-1 and TRBJ1-4, with TRBD1 matching 9 bases. CDR1 is SQVTM and CDR2 is ANQGSEA in the germline V gene. V lost 4 bases to trimming and J lost 5 bases; unmatched junction nucleotides: 8. The CDR3 consists of 15 residues. The CDR3 nucleotides are TGCAGCGTTGGGAACAGGGGGCAGAGAAATGAAAAACTGTTTTTT. Translation: CSVGNRGQRNEKLFF. Drawing the rest from reference TRBV29-1 and TRBJ1-4, the complete variable domain is SAVISQKPSRDICQRGTSLTIQCQVDSQVTMMFWYRQQPGQSLTLIATANQGSEATYESGFVIDKFPISRPNLTFSTLTVSNMSPEDSSIYLCSVGNRGQRNEKLFFGSGTQLSVL.

This clonotype came up a few times. V and J are TRBV27 and TRBJ2-5, with D possibly matching TRBD2 (6 bases). Germline CDR1 and CDR2: MNHEY and SMNVEV (reference sequence). Between the trimmed V and J ends, which lost 8 bases and 5 bases, there was a span of 12 bases. This CDR3 spans 12 amino acids. Written as DNA, the CDR3 is TGTGCCAGCGGGAGGACACTGGAGACCCAGTACTTC. This sequence encodes CASGRTLETQYF.

This clonotype was seen a handful of times. The chain couples TRBV7-6 to TRBJ1-6; perhaps TRBD1 as D (6 bases). V was trimmed by 4 bases and J by 8 bases, leaving 15 bases between them. In germline, CDR1 is SGHVS, CDR2 FNYEAQ. The CDR3 consists of 15 residues. The CDR3: CASSSRGAGDSPLHF. The CDR3 DNA reads TGTGCCAGCAGCTCAAGGGGGGCCGGGGATTCACCCCTCCACTTT.

This clonotype was observed a handful of times. The chain uses TRBV7-8 and TRBJ1-1, with TRBD1 matching over 11 bases. Germline assignment: CDR1 SGHVS and CDR2 FQNEAQ. V trimming: 5 bases; J trimming: 9 bases; junction bases outside the gene matches: 20. The CDR3 length is 18 residues. This CDR3 reads CASSLRDRGAPQEMKAFF. The CDR3 coding sequence is TGTGCCAGCAGCCTCCGGGACAGGGGGGCTCCCCAGGAAATGAAAGCTTTCTTT.

Regarding this clonotype: Relative to the germline gene, one junction end is altered; a read error may explain this. V usage is TRBV11-2 and J usage is TRBJ2-3; D is tentatively TRBD1 or TRBD2 (6 bases each). In germline, CDR1 is SGHAT, CDR2 FQNNGV. The CDR3 runs to 16 residues. The CDR3 spells CASSQDWGATPDTQYF. The CDR3 DNA is TGCGCCAGCAGCCAAGATTGGGGGGCCACCCCAGATACGCAGTATTTT.

This clonotype has ten or more counts. V and J are TRBV27 and TRBJ2-3; TRBD2 matches 11 bases. Germline V gene data show CDR1 as MNHEY and CDR2 as SMNVEV (reference sequence). This CDR3 has 14 residues. Trimming at V came to 6 bases and at J to 5 bases, leaving 4 bases not matched to a gene. This CDR3 is CASSPLAGEDTQYF. The CDR3 DNA sequence: TGTGCCAGCAGCCCACTAGCGGGGGAAGATACGCAGTATTTT.

A word on this clonotype: The junction departs from germline at one end; a sequencing error may be responsible. This chain joins TRBV11-2 and TRBJ1-1; D is unresolved. CDR1 SGHAT and CDR2 FQNNGV come from the germline V gene. The CDR3 runs 15 residues. The CDR3 DNA follows: TGTGCCGGCAGCTTACGAAGATGGGCACACACTGAAGCTTTCTTT. It codes for CAGSLRRWAHTEAFF.

This clonotype was seen only a few times. The J gene is TRBJ1-6, the V gene TRBV5-1, with 8 bases identical to TRBD1. This CDR3 region has 15 residues. The J segment lost 1 base and the V segment lost 4 bases, leaving 1 base of the junction unmatched. Germline V gene lookup returns CDR1 SGHRS and CDR2 YFSETQ. The CDR3 nucleotides read TGCGCCAGCAGCGGACAGGGTTCCTATAATTCACCCCTCCACTTT. The encoded protein is CASSGQGSYNSPLHF.

Ten or more counts support this clonotype. The chain carries TRBV11-2 and TRBJ2-1, with TRBD2 matching over 12 bases. This CDR3 region has 16 residues. The junction had 9 bases not matched to a gene; V was cut back by 5 bases and J by 7 bases. Germline loops: CDR1 SGHAT, CDR2 FQNNGV. The CDR3 here is CASSRLAGAGLNEQFF. The DNA for the CDR3 is TGTGCCAGCAGCCGACTAGCGGGGGCTGGGTTAAATGAGCAGTTCTTC.

CDR3 protein: CASSPLTRDTQYF. In DNA, the CDR3 is TGCGCCAGCAGCCCCCTGACTAGAGATACGCAGTATTTT. The J gene is TRBJ2-3, the V gene TRBV4-1, with D possibly matching TRBD2 (6 bases). Trimming removed 4 bases from V and 5 bases from J, with 10 bases in between. The germline V gene has CDR1 MGHRA and CDR2 YSYEKL. The CDR3 loop spans 13 amino acids.

V usage is TRBV9 and J usage is TRBJ2-7; D might be TRBD2 (6 bases). The CDR3 is 14 residues long. V was clipped by 4 bases and J by 0 bases, with 11 bases between them. Germline V gene sequence: CDR1 SGDLS, CDR2 YYNGEE. The CDR3 DNA reads as TGTGCCAGCAGCCCGCGCGGGGACTCCTACGAGCAGTACTTC. Amino acids: CASSPRGDSYEQYF.

This clonotype has only a few counts. The chain joins TRBV6-6 to TRBJ1-5, with D maybe TRBD1 (6 bases). Germline V gene data show CDR1 as MNHNY and CDR2 as SVGAGI (reference sequence). Trimming took off 2 bases at V and 3 bases at J, with 8 bases between the two ends. The CDR3 contains 14 residues. The CDR3 protein is CASSYDRFNQPQHF. The CDR3 bases are TGTGCCAGCAGTTACGACAGGTTCAATCAGCCCCAGCATTTT.

At least ten counts were recorded for this clonotype. V gene TRBV2 combines with J gene TRBJ2-3; possibly TRBD1 or TRBD2 for D (6 bases each). Trimming shortened V by 3 bases and J by 5 bases, and 12 bases separated the two germline ends. Germline CDR1 and CDR2: SNHLY and FYNNEI. The length of the CDR3 is 14 residues. CDR3 coding DNA: TGTGCCAGCAGTGAGACGGGGGCAGGAGATACGCAGTATTTT. It codes for CASSETGAGDTQYF.